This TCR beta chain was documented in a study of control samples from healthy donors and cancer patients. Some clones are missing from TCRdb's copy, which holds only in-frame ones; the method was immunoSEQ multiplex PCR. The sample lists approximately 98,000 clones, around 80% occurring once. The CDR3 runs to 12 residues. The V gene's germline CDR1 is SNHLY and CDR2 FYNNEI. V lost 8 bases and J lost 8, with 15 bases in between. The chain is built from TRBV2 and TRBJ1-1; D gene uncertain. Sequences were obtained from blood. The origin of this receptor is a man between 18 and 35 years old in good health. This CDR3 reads CASALSGVEAFF. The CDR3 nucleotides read TGTGCCAGCGCTCTTTCTGGGGTCGAAGCTTTCTTT.